This TCR beta chain is drawn from a study of identical twins. Study-wide points: Fewer insertions characterized abundant cord blood beta clonotypes, whereas memory repertoires showed none.

Unmatched junction bases numbered 7, after V lost 8 bases and J lost 3 bases. This CDR3 contains 14 residues. Germline loops: CDR1 MNHNS, CDR2 SASEGT. Using its own MiXCR run on the 5' RACE reads, TCRdb lists one record per CDR3 protein. The sample shows roughly 500,000 distinct CDR3 sequences, less than 25% of them seen only once. About this clonotype: Antigen specificity is unknown.

These data were also filed under a second study, of T cells expressing NK-cell markers.

The specimen was CD4+ T cells sorted from blood. This chain joins TRBV6-1 and TRBJ2-3, with 8 bases matching TRBD1. The clonotype was recovered from a young woman in good health. The DNA of the CDR3 is TGTGCCAGCTCAAGGACAGGGACGACAGATACGCAGTATTTT. Amino acids: CASSRTGTTDTQYF.